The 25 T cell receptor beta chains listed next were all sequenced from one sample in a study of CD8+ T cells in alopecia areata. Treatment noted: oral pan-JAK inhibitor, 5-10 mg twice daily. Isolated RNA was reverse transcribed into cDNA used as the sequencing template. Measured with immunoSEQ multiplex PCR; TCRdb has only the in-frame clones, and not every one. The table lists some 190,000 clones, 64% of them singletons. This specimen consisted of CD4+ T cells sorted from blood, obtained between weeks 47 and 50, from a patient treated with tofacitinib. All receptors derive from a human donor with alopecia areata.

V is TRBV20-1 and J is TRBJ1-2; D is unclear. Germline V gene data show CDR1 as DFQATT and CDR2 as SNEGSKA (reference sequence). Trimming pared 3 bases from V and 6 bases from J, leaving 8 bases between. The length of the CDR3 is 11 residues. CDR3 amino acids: CSASIIDGYTF. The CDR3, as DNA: TGCAGTGCTAGTATCATAGATGGCTACACCTTC.

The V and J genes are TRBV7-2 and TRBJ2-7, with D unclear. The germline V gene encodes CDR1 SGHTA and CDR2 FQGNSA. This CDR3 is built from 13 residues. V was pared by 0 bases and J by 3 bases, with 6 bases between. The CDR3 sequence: CASSLAEVYEQYF. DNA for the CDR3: TGTGCCAGCAGCTTAGCGGAAGTCTACGAGCAGTACTTC.

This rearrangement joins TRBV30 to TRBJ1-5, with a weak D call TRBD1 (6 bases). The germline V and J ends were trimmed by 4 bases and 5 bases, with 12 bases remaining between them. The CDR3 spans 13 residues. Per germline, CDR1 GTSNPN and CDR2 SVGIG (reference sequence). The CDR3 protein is CAWTNRADQPQHF. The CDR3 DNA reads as TGTGCCTGGACTAACAGGGCCGATCAGCCCCAGCATTTT.

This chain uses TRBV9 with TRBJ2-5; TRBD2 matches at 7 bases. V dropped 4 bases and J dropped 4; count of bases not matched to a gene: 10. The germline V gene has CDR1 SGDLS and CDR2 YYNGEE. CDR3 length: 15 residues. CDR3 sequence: CASSQPVGRVETQYF. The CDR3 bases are TGTGCCAGCAGCCAACCGGTGGGGAGGGTAGAGACCCAGTACTTC.

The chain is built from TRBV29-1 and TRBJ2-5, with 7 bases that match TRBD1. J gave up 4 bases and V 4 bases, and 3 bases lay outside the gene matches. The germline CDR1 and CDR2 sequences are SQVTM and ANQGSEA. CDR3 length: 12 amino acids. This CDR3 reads CSVGRQGETQYF. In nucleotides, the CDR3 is TGCAGCGTTGGGAGACAGGGAGAGACCCAGTACTTC.

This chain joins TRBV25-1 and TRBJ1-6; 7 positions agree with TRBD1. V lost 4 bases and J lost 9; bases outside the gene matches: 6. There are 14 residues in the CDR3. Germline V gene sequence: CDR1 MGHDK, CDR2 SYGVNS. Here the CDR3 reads CASSVNRGGSPLHF. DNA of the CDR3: TGTGCCAGCAGTGTCAACAGGGGAGGTTCACCCCTCCACTTT.

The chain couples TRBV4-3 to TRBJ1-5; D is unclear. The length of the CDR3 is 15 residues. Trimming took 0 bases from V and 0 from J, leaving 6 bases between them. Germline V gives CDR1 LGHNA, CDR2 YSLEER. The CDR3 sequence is CASSQDKRSNQPQHF. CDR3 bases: TGCGCCAGCAGCCAAGATAAGCGTAGCAATCAGCCCCAGCATTTT.

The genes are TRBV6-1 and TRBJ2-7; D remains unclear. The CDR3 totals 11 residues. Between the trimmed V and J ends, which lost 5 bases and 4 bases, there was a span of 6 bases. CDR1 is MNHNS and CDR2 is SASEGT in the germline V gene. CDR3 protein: CASSRVYEQYF. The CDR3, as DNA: TGTGCCAGCAGTCGAGTTTACGAGCAGTACTTC.

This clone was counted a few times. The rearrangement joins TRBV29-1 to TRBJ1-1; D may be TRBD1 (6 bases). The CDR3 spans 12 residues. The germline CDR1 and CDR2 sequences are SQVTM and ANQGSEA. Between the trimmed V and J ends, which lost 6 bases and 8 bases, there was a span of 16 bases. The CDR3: CSVGQMFNEAFF. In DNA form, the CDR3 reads TGCAGCGTCGGACAGATGTTTAACGAAGCTTTCTTT.

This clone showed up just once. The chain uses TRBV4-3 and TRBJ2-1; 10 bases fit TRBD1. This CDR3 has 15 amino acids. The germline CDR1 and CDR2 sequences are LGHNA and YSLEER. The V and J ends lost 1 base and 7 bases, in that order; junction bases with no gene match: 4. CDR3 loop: CASSQGQGAENEQFF. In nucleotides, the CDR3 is TGCGCCAGCAGCCAAGGACAGGGGGCTGAAAATGAGCAGTTCTTC.

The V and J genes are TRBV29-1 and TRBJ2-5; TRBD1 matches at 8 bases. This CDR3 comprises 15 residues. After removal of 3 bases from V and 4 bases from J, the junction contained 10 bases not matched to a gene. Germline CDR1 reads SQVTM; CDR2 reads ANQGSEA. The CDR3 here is CSVDVSGTGRETQYF. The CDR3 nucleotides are TGCAGCGTTGATGTGTCCGGGACAGGTAGAGAGACCCAGTACTTC. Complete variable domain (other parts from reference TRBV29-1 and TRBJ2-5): SAVISQKPSRDICQRGTSLTIQCQVDSQVTMMFWYRQQPGQSLTLIATANQGSEATYESGFVIDKFPISRPNLTFSTLTVSNMSPEDSSIYLCSVDVSGTGRETQYFGPGTRLLVL.

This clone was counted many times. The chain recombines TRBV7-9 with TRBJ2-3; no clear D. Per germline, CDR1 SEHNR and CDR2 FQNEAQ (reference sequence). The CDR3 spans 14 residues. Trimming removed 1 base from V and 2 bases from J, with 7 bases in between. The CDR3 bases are TGTGCCAGCAGCTTAGGGGGTATCACAGATACGCAGTATTTT. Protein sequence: CASSLGGITDTQYF.

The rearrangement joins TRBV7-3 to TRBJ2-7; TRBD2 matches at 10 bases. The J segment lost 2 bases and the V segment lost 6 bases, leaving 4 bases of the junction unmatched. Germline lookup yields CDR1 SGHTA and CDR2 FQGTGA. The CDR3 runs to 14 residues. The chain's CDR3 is CASSRTSGTYEQYF. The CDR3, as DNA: TGTGCCAGCAGTCGGACTAGCGGTACCTACGAGCAGTACTTC.

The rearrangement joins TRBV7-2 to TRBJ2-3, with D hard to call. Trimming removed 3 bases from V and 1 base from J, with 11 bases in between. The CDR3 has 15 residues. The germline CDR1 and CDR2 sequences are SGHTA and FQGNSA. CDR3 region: CASSFQLSGTDTQYF. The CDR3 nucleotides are TGTGCCAGCAGCTTCCAACTGTCCGGCACAGATACGCAGTATTTT.

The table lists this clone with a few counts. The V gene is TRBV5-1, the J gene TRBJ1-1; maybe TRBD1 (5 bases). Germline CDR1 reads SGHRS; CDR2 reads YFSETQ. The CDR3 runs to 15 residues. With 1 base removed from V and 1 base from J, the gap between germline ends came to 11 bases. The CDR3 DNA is TGCGCCAGCAGCTTGTTGGGGGAGGCGAACACTGAAGCTTTCTTT. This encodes CASSLLGEANTEAFF.

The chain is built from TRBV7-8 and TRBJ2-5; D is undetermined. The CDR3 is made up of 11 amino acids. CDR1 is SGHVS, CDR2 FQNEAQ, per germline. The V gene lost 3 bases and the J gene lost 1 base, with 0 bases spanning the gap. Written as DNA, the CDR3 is TGTGCCAGCAGCTTCCAAGAGACCCAGTACTTC. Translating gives CASSFQETQYF.

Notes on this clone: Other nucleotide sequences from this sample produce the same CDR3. CDR3 DNA: TGTGCCAGCAGCTTAGAGCGGAATCAGCCCCAGCATTTT. It encodes CASSLERNQPQHF. This chain uses TRBV7-2 with TRBJ1-5; D gene uncertain. The V gene's germline CDR1 is SGHTA and CDR2 FQGNSA. Trimming pared 1 base from V and 4 bases from J, leaving 5 bases between. The CDR3 contains 13 residues.

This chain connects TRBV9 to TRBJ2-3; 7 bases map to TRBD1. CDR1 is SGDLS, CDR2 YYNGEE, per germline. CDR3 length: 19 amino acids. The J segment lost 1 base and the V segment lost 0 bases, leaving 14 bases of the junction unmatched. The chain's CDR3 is CASSVGPKGVGTGTDTQYF. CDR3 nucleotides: TGTGCCAGCAGCGTAGGGCCCAAAGGTGTCGGGACAGGCACAGATACGCAGTATTTT.

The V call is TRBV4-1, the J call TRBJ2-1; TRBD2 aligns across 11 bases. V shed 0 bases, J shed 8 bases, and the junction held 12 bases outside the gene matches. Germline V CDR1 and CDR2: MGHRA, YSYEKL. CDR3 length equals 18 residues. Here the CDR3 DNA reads TGCGCCAGCAGCCAAGAACCCACACTAGCGGGGGTAGCCCATGAGCAGTTCTTC. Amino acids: CASSQEPTLAGVAHEQFF.

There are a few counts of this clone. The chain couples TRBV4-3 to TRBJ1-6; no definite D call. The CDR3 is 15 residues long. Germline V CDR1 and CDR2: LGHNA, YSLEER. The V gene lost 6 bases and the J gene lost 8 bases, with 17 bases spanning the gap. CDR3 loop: CASSPGPPGDSPLHF. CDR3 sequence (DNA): TGCGCCAGCAGTCCCGGGCCCCCCGGGGATTCACCCCTCCACTTT.

The CDR3 is CASSIPGDKTQHF. The CDR3 DNA sequence: TGTGCCAGTAGTATTCCCGGTGATAAGACCCAGCATTTT. This sequence joins TRBV19 and TRBJ1-5, with D hard to call. V dropped 3 bases and J dropped 11 bases, with 14 bases sitting between them. Germline CDR1 LNHDA, CDR2 SQIVND (reference sequence). The CDR3 runs 13 residues. Full variable domain (outside the CDR3, taken from reference TRBV19 and TRBJ1-5): DGGITQSPKYLFRKEGQNVTLSCEQNLNHDAMYWYRQDPGQGLRLIYYSQIVNDFQKGDIAEGYSVSREKKESFPLTVTSAQKNPTAFYLCASSIPGDKTQHFGDGTRLSIL.

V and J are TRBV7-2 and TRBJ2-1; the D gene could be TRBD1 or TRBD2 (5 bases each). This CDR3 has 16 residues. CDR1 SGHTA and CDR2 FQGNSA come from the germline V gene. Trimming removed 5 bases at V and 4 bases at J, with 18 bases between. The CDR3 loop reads CASSEEPGRKYNEQFF. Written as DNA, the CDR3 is TGTGCCAGCAGCGAAGAGCCGGGACGGAAGTACAATGAGCAGTTCTTC. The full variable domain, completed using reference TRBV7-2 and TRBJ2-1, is GAGVSQSPSNKVTEKGKDVELRCDPISGHTALYWYRQSLGQGLEFLIYFQGNSAPDKSGLPSDRFSAERTGGSVSTLTIQRTQQEDSAVYLCASSEEPGRKYNEQFFGPGTRLTVL.

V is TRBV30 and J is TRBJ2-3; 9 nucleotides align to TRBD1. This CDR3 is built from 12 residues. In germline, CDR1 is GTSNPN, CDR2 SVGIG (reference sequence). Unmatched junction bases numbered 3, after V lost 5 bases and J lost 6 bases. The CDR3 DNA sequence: TGTGCCTGGGACAGGGGGGTTGATACGCAGTATTTT. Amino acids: CAWDRGVDTQYF.

CDR3 nucleotide sequence: TGTGCCAGCAGTGAACTAACGTTCGGAGAGACCCAGTACTTC. It translates to CASSELTFGETQYF. The chain carries TRBV25-1 and TRBJ2-5, with D unclear. CDR3 size: 14 residues. CDR1 and CDR2 (germline): MGHDK, SYGVNS. V was trimmed by 2 bases and J by 4 bases, leaving 11 bases between them.

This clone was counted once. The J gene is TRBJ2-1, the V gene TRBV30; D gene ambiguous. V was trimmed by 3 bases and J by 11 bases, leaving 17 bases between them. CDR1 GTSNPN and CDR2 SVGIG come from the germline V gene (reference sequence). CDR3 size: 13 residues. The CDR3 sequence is CAWSLTPLGQQFF. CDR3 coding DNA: TGTGCCTGGAGCCTAACCCCCCTAGGGCAGCAGTTCTTC.